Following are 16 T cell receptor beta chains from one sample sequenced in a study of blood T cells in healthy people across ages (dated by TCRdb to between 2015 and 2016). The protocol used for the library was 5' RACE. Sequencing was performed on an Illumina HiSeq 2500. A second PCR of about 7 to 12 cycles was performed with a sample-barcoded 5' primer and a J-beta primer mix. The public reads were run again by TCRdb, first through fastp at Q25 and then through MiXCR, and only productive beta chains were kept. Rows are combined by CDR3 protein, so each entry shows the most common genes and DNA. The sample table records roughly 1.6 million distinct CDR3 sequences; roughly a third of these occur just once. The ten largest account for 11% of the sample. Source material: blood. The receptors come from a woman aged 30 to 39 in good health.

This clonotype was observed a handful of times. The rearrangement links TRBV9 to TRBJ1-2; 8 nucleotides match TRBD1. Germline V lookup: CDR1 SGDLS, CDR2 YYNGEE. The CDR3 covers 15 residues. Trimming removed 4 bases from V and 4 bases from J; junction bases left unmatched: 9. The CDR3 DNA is TGTGCCAGCAGCCCGCGGACAGGGAAGGCCTATGGCTACACCTTC. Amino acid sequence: CASSPRTGKAYGYTF.

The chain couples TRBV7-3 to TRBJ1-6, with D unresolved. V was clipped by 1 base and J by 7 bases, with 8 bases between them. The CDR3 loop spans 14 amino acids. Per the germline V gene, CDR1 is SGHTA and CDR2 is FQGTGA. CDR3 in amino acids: CASSLIGENSPLHF. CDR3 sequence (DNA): TGTGCCAGCAGCTTAATCGGCGAGAATTCACCCCTCCACTTT.

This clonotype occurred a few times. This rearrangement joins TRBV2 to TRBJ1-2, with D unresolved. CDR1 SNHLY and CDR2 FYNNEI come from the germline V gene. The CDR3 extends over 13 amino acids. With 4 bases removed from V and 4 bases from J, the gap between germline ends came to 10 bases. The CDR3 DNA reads TGTGCCAGCAGTGCCCCAGAGATCTATGGCTACACCTTC. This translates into CASSAPEIYGYTF.

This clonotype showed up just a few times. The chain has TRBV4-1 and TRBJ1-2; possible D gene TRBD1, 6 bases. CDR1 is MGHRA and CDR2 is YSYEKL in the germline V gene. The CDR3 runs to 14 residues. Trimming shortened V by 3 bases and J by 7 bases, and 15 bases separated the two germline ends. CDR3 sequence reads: CASSHGTEGGGYTF. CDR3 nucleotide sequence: TGCGCCAGCAGCCACGGAACTGAGGGGGGTGGCTACACCTTC.

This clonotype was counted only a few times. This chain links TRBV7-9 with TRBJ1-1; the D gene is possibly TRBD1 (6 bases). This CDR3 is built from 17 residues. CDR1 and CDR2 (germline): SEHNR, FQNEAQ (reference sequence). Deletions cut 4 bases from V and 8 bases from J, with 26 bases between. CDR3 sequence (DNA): TGTGCCAGCAGCTCCTATAGGGTGGGGACACCGCTAACCGAAGCTTTCTTT. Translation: CASSSYRVGTPLTEAFF.

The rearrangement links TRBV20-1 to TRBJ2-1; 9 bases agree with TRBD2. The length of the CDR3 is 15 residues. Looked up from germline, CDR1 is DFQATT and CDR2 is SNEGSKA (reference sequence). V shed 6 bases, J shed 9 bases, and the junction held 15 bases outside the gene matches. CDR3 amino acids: CSAPVRASGAGEQFF. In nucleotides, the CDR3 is TGCAGTGCGCCGGTCCGGGCTAGCGGGGCAGGTGAGCAGTTCTTC.

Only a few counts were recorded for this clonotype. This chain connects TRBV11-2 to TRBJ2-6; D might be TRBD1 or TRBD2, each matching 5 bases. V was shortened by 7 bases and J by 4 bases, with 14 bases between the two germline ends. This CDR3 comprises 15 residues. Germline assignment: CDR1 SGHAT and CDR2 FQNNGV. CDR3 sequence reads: CASTPWGSGANVLTF. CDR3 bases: TGTGCCAGCACCCCCTGGGGGTCGGGGGCCAACGTCCTGACTTTC.

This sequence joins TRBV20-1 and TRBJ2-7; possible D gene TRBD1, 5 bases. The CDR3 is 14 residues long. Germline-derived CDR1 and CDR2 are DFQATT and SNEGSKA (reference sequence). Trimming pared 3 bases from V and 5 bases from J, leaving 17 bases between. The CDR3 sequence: CSASGGSGLNEQYF. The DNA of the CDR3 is TGCAGTGCTAGCGGTGGATCAGGGCTGAACGAGCAGTACTTC.

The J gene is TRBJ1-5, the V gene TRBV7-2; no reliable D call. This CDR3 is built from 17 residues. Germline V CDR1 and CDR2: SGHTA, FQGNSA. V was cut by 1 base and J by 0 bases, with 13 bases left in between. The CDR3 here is CASSLVIDTYSNQPQHF. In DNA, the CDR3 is TGTGCCAGCAGCTTAGTAATCGATACCTATAGCAATCAGCCCCAGCATTTT.

CDR3 sequence: CASSTGGDLTLYEQYF. Here the CDR3 DNA reads TGCGCCAGCAGCACCGGTGGGGACCTAACCCTCTACGAGCAGTACTTC. V is TRBV5-1 and J is TRBJ2-7; the D call may be TRBD1 or TRBD2 (5 bases each). Germline lookup yields CDR1 SGHRS and CDR2 YFSETQ. Trimming left V 4 bases short and J 3 bases short, with 20 bases between. The length of the CDR3 is 16 residues. Supplemented by reference TRBV5-1 and TRBJ2-7, the full variable domain reads KAGVTQTPRYLIKTRGQQVTLSCSPISGHRSVSWYQQTPGQGLQFLFEYFSETQRNKGNFPGRFSGRQFSNSRSEMNVSTLELGDSALYLCASSTGGDLTLYEQYFGPGTRLTVT.

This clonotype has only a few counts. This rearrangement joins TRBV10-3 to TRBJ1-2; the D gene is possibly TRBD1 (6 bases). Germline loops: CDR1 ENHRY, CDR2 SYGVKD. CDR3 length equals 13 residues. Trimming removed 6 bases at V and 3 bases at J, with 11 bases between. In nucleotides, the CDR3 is TGTGCCATCAGCTCGGACAGTTACTATGGCTACACCTTC. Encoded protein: CAISSDSYYGYTF.

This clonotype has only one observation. In DNA form, the CDR3 reads TGTGCCAGCAGTCCCTATGGACTAGCGGGAGGCTCCTACAATGAGCAGTTCTTC. Translating gives CASSPYGLAGGSYNEQFF. The chain couples TRBV7-2 to TRBJ2-1; TRBD2 matches 14 bases. V was clipped by 6 bases and J by 0 bases; unmatched bases: 7. The CDR3 runs to 18 residues. Germline CDR1 and CDR2: SGHTA and FQGNSA.

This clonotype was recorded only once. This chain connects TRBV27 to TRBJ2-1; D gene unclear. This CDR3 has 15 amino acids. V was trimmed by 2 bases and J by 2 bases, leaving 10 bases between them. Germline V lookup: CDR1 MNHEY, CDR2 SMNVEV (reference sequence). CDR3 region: CASSLDGDTYNEQFF. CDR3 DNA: TGTGCCAGCAGTTTAGACGGCGACACCTACAATGAGCAGTTCTTC.

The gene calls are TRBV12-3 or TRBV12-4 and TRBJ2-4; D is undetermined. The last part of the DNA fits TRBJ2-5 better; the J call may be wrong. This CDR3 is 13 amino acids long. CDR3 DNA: TGTGCCAGTACCTGGACCTCCAAGGAGACCCAGTACTTC. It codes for CASTWTSKETQYF.

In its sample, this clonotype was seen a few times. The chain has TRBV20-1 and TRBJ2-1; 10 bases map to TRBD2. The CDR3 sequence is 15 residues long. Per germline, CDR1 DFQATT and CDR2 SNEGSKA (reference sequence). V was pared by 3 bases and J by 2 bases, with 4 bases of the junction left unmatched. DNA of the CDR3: TGCAGTGCTAGTCCAGCGGGGGGGCCCTACAATGAGCAGTTCTTC. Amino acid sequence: CSASPAGGPYNEQFF.

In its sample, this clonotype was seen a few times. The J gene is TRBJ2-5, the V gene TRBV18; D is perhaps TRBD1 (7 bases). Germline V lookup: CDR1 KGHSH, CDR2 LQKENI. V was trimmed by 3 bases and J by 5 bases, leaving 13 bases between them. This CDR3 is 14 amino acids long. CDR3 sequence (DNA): TGTGCCAGCTCACCGATGACAGGGAGGGAGACCCAGTACTTC. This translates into CASSPMTGRETQYF.